The rows below give T cell receptor beta chains drawn from one sample of a study of blood T cell repertoires in COVID-19. TCRdb's copy holds only in-frame clones and misses some; the assay was immunoSEQ multiplex PCR. The profile shows a few hundred thousand clones, 70% to 90% of them singletons. Sequenced sample: peripheral blood. These receptors were taken from a woman aged 55-75 years with COVID-19, enrolled during active disease. CDR3s include the opening cysteine and the closing phenylalanine or tryptophan. D genes are given only for firm matches. Some rows have no size entry. The others give once, few or many, or a class for an expanded clone.

d_gene | len | j_gene | abundance | v_gene | CDR3nt | CDR3aa
NA | 14 | TRBJ2-7 | NA | TRBV4-3 | TGCGCCAGCAGCCAAGAGGGCCGGGGAAACGAGCAGTACTTC | CASSQEGRGNEQYF
NA | 13 | TRBJ2-7 | NA | TRBV12-3/TRBV12-4 | TGTGCCAGCAGAAGGACAGACTCCTACGAGCAGTACTTC | CASRRTDSYEQYF
TRBD1 | 17 | TRBJ1-2 | NA | TRBV7-2 | TGTGCCAGCAGCTTGACCGGGACAGGGGACTTCAACTATGGCTACACCTTC | CASSLTGTGDFNYGYTF
NA | 13 | TRBJ1-2 | NA | TRBV5-6 | TGTGCCAGCAGCTTGGGCCGGAACTATGGCTACACCTTC | CASSLGRNYGYTF
TRBD2 | 17 | TRBJ2-3 | NA | TRBV11-2 | TGTGCCAGCAGCTTTGAACTAGCGGGGGGGCCAGGTCATACGCAGTATTTT | CASSFELAGGPGHTQYF
NA | 16 | TRBJ2-7 | NA | TRBV13 | TGTGCCAGCAGCTCGAGAAGGGCGGGGGCTACCTACGAGCAGTACTTC | CASSSRRAGATYEQYF
TRBD1 | 21 | TRBJ1-2 | NA | TRBV4-1 | TGCGCCAGCAGCCAAGTCCCACGACGGGGACAGGGAATACGAGCTAACTATGGCTACACCTTC | CASSQVPRRGQGIRANYGYTF
TRBD2 | 16 | TRBJ2-1 | NA | TRBV10-3 | TGTGCCATCAGTGAGTCTGCGGGGGGCTACTACAATGAGCAGTTCTTC | CAISESAGGYYNEQFF
TRBD2 | 14 | TRBJ2-2 | once | TRBV6-5 | TGTGCCAGCAGAGGACTAGCGCGTACCGGGGAGCTGTTTTTT | CASRGLARTGELFF
NA | 15 | TRBJ2-1 | NA | TRBV7-2 | TGTGCCAGCAGCTTACAGGGGTCCTCCTACAATGAGCAGTTCTTC | CASSLQGSSYNEQFF
TRBD2 | 18 | TRBJ2-3 | NA | TRBV7-6 | TGTGCCAGCAGCTCCGGACTAGCGGGGGGGCCGTGGACAGATACGCAGTATTTT | CASSSGLAGGPWTDTQYF
NA | 13 | TRBJ2-2 | NA | TRBV6-5 | TGTGCCAGTTCCCGGGAGAACACCGGGGAGCTGTTTTTT | CASSRENTGELFF
TRBD1 | 17 | TRBJ2-2 | once | TRBV10-3 | TGTGCCATCAGTGATCCGGGACAGGTCGCGAACACCGGGGAGCTGTTTTTT | CAISDPGQVANTGELFF
NA | 15 | TRBJ1-1 | NA | TRBV6-5 | TGTGCCAGCAGTTACTCGAGCACAGGGCCCCCTGAAGCTTTCTTT | CASSYSSTGPPEAFF
NA | 12 | TRBJ1-2 | NA | TRBV6-5 | TGTGCCAGCAGTTTACAGGGTCGAGGCTACACCTTC | CASSLQGRGYTF
TRBD2 | 16 | TRBJ2-3 | NA | TRBV19 | TGTGCCAGTAGTATAGAAGCGGGGGGATTCACAGATACGCAGTATTTT | CASSIEAGGFTDTQYF
TRBD1 | 14 | TRBJ1-3 | NA | TRBV30 | TGTGCCTGGAACAGGGGGCAATCTGGAAACACCATATATTTT | CAWNRGQSGNTIYF
TRBD1 | 14 | TRBJ1-6 | NA | TRBV7-9 | TGTGCCAGCAGCCCACAGGGGGATGGCGCACCCCTCCACTTT | CASSPQGDGAPLHF
NA | 16 | TRBJ1-5 | NA | TRBV4-2 | TGTGCCAGCAGCCAGGTCTCCTCCCGAGGCAATCAGCCCCAGCATTTT | CASSQVSSRGNQPQHF
TRBD1 | 16 | TRBJ2-7 | NA | TRBV29-1 | TGCAGCGTTGAAGACCAAACCACGGGACAGAACTACGAGCAGTACTTC | CSVEDQTTGQNYEQYF
NA | 15 | TRBJ1-3 | NA | TRBV18 | TGTGCCAGCTCACCACCAGCAAACTCTGGAAACACCATATATTTT | CASSPPANSGNTIYF
NA | 15 | TRBJ1-3 | NA | TRBV15 | TGTGCCACCAGCAGAGATCCCGGGGATGGAAACACCATATATTTT | CATSRDPGDGNTIYF
TRBD2 | 16 | TRBJ2-1 | NA | TRBV6-5 | TGTGCCAGCAGTTACCACATGGGGGAGGGTATCAATGAGCAGTTCTTC | CASSYHMGEGINEQFF
NA | 15 | TRBJ1-2 | once | TRBV30 | TGTGCCTGGAGCGATACAGGAACGGCTAACTATGGCTACACCTTC | CAWSDTGTANYGYTF
NA | 12 | TRBJ2-7 | few | TRBV28 | TGTGCCAGCAGTTTACTTCTCTACGAGCAGTACTTC | CASSLLLYEQYF
NA | 13 | TRBJ1-3 | NA | TRBV6-5 | TGTGCCAGCAGTTGGAGGGTCGGAAACACCATATATTTT | CASSWRVGNTIYF
NA | 12 | TRBJ1-6 | NA | TRBV27 | TGTGCCAGCAGTTTTTTAGATTCACCCCTCCACTTT | CASSFLDSPLHF
NA | 14 | TRBJ2-2 | NA | TRBV12-5 | TGTGCTAGTGGTTTAAACACCCTCACCGGGGAGCTGTTTTTT | CASGLNTLTGELFF
TRBD1 | 14 | TRBJ1-4 | NA | TRBV7-9 | TGTGCCAGCAGCTTGGGACAGGGAAACGAAAAACTGTTTTTT | CASSLGQGNEKLFF
NA | 15 | TRBJ1-2 | once | TRBV19 | TGTGCCAGTAGTGAATGGGGCAGGCCAGGCTATGGCTACACCTTC | CASSEWGRPGYGYTF
TRBD2 | 14 | TRBJ2-5 | NA | TRBV6-5 | TGTGCCAGTCTCCGACTAGCGGGGGTGCAGACCCAGTACTTC | CASLRLAGVQTQYF
TRBD1 | 15 | TRBJ1-4 | NA | TRBV4-3 | TGCGCCAGCAGCCAAGAAACAGGGGGGGACGAAAAACTGTTTTTT | CASSQETGGDEKLFF
TRBD1 | 16 | TRBJ1-2 | NA | TRBV4-1 | TGCGCCAGCAGCCTTCACCCGGGACAGGTTAACTATGGCTACACCTTC | CASSLHPGQVNYGYTF
TRBD2 | 17 | TRBJ2-6 | NA | TRBV7-6 | TGTGCCAGCAGCTTTTCTAGCGGGGCCGCCGGGGCCAACGTCCTGACTTTC | CASSFSSGAAGANVLTF
TRBD2 | 16 | TRBJ2-3 | NA | TRBV5-4 | TGTGCCAGCAGCCCCAGGACTAGCGGGGGGGCCGATACGCAGTATTTT | CASSPRTSGGADTQYF